This T cell receptor beta chain appears in the sequencing data of a study of T cells after posttransplantation cyclophosphamide. This table comes from immunoSEQ multiplex PCR, and its TCRdb copy is limited to in-frame clones, with some not included. The table lists 7,000 or so clones, with no singletons. Trimming took 5 bases from V and 9 from J, leaving 14 bases between them. CDR1 MNHEY and CDR2 SVGAGI come from the germline V gene. CDR3 size: 13 residues. Relative to its sample, this clone is medium-sized. Cyclophosphamide on days +3 and +4 followed busulfan-fludarabine conditioning and a marrow graft.

The chain is built from TRBV6-5 and TRBJ2-1, with D perhaps TRBD2 (5 bases). This sample comprised PBMCs, obtained after allogeneic stem cell transplant with posttransplant cyclophosphamide. This receptor was identified in a female patient aged 50 to 65 who received an allogeneic stem cell transplant from an unrelated donor, was CMV-positive, and had acute GVHD only. Some T cells may be provided by the graft donor. The DNA of the CDR3 is TGTGCCAGCAGTCCGGACTTCCAGGCTGAGCAGTTCTTC. This encodes CASSPDFQAEQFF.